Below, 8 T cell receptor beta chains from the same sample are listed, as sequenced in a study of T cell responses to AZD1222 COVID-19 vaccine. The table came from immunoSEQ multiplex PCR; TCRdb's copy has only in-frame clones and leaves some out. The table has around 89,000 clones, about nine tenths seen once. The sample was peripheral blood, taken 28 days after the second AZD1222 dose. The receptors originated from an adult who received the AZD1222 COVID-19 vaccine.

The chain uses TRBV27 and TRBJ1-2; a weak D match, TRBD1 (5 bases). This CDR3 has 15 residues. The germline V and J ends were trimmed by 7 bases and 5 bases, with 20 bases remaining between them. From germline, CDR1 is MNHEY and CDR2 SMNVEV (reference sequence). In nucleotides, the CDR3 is TGTGCCAGCACCCCACTTACTGGGACGGCGTATGGCTACACCTTC. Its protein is CASTPLTGTAYGYTF.

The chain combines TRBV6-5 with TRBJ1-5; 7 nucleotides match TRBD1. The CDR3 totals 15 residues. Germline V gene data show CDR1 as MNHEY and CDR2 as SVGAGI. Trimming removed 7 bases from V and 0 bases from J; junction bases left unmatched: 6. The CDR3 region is CASNLGTVSNQPQHF. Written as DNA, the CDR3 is TGTGCCAGCAATCTGGGGACAGTTAGCAATCAGCCCCAGCATTTT.

In nucleotides, the CDR3 is TGTGCCAGCGTGACCATAAGGAGAGATATGAACACTGAAGCTTTCTTT. It specifies CASVTIRRDMNTEAFF. The chain joins TRBV6-6 to TRBJ1-1; D ambiguous. The CDR3 is made up of 16 amino acids. CDR1 is MNHNY, CDR2 SVGAGI, per germline (reference sequence). V was trimmed by 8 bases and J by 0 bases, leaving 19 bases between them.

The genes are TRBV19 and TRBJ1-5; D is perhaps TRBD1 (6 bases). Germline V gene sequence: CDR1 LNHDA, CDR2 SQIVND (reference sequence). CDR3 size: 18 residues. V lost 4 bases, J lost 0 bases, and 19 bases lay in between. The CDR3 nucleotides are TGTGCCAGTAGTACGGACAGAAACGTGGCGCATAGCAATCAGCCCCAGCATTTT. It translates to CASSTDRNVAHSNQPQHF.

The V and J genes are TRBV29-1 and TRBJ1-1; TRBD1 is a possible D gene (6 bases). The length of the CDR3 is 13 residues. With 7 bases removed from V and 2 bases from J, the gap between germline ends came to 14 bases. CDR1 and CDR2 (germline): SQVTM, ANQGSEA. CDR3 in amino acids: CSGRGTINTEAFF. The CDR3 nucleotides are TGCAGCGGTCGAGGGACAATTAACACTGAAGCTTTCTTT.

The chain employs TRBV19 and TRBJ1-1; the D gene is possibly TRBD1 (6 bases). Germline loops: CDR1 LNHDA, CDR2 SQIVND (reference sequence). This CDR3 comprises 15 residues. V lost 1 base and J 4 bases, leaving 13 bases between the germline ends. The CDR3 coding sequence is TGTGCCAGTAGTATAGGACAGGTGGGGTTCACTGAAGCTTTCTTT. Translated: CASSIGQVGFTEAFF.

The CDR3 coding sequence is TGTGCCAGTAGGGAGACCGGGACTTCCTACGAGCAGTACTTC. Translation: CASRETGTSYEQYF. The V and J genes are TRBV19 and TRBJ2-7; maybe TRBD2 (6 bases). V shed 6 bases and J shed 1 base, with 13 bases lying between them. Germline assignment: CDR1 LNHDA and CDR2 SQIVND (reference sequence). This CDR3 region has 14 residues.

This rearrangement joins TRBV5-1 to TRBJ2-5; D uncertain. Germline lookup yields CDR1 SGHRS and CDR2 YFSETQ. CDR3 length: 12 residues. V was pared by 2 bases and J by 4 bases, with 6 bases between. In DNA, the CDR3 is TGCGCCAGCAGCTTTATGTCAGAGACCCAGTACTTC. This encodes CASSFMSETQYF.